A single sample gave rise to the 30 T cell receptor beta chains below, sequenced in a study of T cell responses to AZD1222 COVID-19 vaccine. The table came from immunoSEQ multiplex PCR; TCRdb's copy has only in-frame clones and leaves some out. The data hold approximately 94,000 clones, with less than 90% observed a single time. The sequences come from peripheral blood, collected on day 0 of AZD1222 vaccination. The receptors shown here come from an adult in good health.

This chain joins TRBV19 and TRBJ1-5; D is ambiguous. This CDR3 is built from 13 residues. The germline gives CDR1 LNHDA, CDR2 SQIVND (reference sequence). The V gene lost 6 bases and the J gene lost 4 bases, with 10 bases spanning the gap. The CDR3 coding sequence is TGTGCCAGTAGCCAAACAGAGAATCAGCCCCAGCATTTT. This sequence encodes CASSQTENQPQHF.

The rearrangement joins TRBV5-8 to TRBJ1-2; no clear D. CDR3 length: 15 residues. Germline CDR1 reads SGHTS; CDR2 reads YDEGEE. V was clipped by 2 bases and J by 4 bases, with 15 bases between them. This CDR3 is CASSLGTSSVYGYTF. The CDR3 DNA is TGTGCCAGCAGCTTAGGAACCAGTTCCGTCTATGGCTACACCTTC.

The CDR3 coding sequence is TGTGCCAGCAGCGGTTCGATAGCAAGGCCCACAGATACGCAGTATTTT. Translation: CASSGSIARPTDTQYF. V and J are TRBV9 and TRBJ2-3; D gene unclear. The CDR3 is 16 residues long. Between the trimmed V and J ends, which lost 3 bases and 2 bases, there was a span of 16 bases. Germline lookup yields CDR1 SGDLS and CDR2 YYNGEE.

This clone occurred a few times. This chain links TRBV30 with TRBJ2-7; D perhaps matches TRBD2 (6 bases). The V end was cut by 2 bases, the J end by 7 bases, with 15 bases between. The CDR3 covers 13 residues. Germline V gene data show CDR1 as GTSNPN and CDR2 as SVGIG (reference sequence). CDR3 coding DNA: TGTGCCTGGAGTACTGGGCAGGCGGGGGAGCAGTACTTC. As protein: CAWSTGQAGEQYF.

The chain combines TRBV2 with TRBJ2-3, with 16 bases lining up with TRBD2. The J segment lost 0 bases and the V segment lost 7 bases, leaving 7 bases of the junction unmatched. This CDR3 comprises 18 residues. From germline, CDR1 is SNHLY and CDR2 FYNNEI. CDR3 DNA sequence: TGTGCCAGCACCCTGGGACTAGCGGGGGGGGCTAGCACAGATACGCAGTATTTT. Translation gives CASTLGLAGGASTDTQYF. Variable domain in full (rest from reference TRBV2 and TRBJ2-3): EPEVTQTPSHQVTQMGQEVILRCVPISNHLYFYWYRQILGQKVEFLVSFYNNEISEKSEIFDDQFSVERPDGSNFTLKIRSTKLEDSAMYFCASTLGLAGGASTDTQYFGPGTRLTVL.

The rearrangement uses TRBV28 and TRBJ1-2; 8 bases line up with TRBD1. Germline CDR1 is MDHEN and CDR2 is SYDVKM. This CDR3 has 12 amino acids. The junction had 1 base not matched to a gene; V was cut back by 5 bases and J by 5 bases. CDR3 protein: CASSDRGYGYTF. For the CDR3, the DNA is TGTGCCAGCAGTGACAGGGGATATGGCTACACCTTC.

This chain uses TRBV7-9 with TRBJ1-4, with D possibly being TRBD1 (5 bases). The CDR3 is 13 amino acids. Trimming left V 5 bases short and J 8 bases short, with 12 bases between. Germline CDR1 reads SEHNR; CDR2 reads FQNEAQ (reference sequence). In nucleotides, the CDR3 is TGTGCCAGCAGCGTTCTGGGGGAGGAAAAACTGTTTTTT. It codes for CASSVLGEEKLFF.

The J gene is TRBJ1-1, the V gene TRBV7-9; D perhaps matches TRBD1 (6 bases). Germline lookup yields CDR1 SEHNR and CDR2 FQNEAQ (reference sequence). The CDR3 loop spans 17 amino acids. Trimming stripped 1 base from V and 1 base from J, with 16 bases between. CDR3 amino acids: CASSLVGTNFWNTEAFF. CDR3 DNA: TGTGCCAGCAGCTTAGTGGGGACAAACTTTTGGAACACTGAAGCTTTCTTT.

The table lists this clone with a count of one. The CDR3 region is CASSFTVAGTDTQYF. CDR3 in DNA: TGTGCCAGCAGTTTTACGGTAGCGGGTACAGATACGCAGTATTTT. The V gene is TRBV27, the J gene TRBJ2-3; 7 bases map to TRBD2. The CDR3 totals 15 residues. Germline lookup yields CDR1 MNHEY and CDR2 SMNVEV (reference sequence). J was trimmed by 3 bases and V by 3 bases; bases with no gene match: 6.

The chain is built from TRBV5-1 and TRBJ1-1, with TRBD1 matching 9 bases. The CDR3 consists of 16 residues. CDR1 and CDR2 (germline): SGHRS, YFSETQ. The J segment lost 3 bases and the V segment lost 0 bases, leaving 6 bases of the junction unmatched. The CDR3 spells CASSLGTGDRDTEAFF. The CDR3 DNA reads TGCGCCAGCAGCTTGGGGACAGGGGACCGTGACACTGAAGCTTTCTTT.

J is TRBJ1-1 and V is TRBV27; 8 bases match TRBD1. The germline V gene has CDR1 MNHEY and CDR2 SMNVEV (reference sequence). The CDR3 sequence is 14 residues long. Trimming cost V 5 bases and J 9 bases; bases outside gene matches: 11. The CDR3 bases are TGTGCCAGCAGTCCTGACGACAGGGGTAGAAAAGCTTTCTTT. The encoded protein is CASSPDDRGRKAFF.

The rearrangement joins TRBV6-5 to TRBJ2-7; 13 nucleotides line up with TRBD2. V lost 6 bases, J lost 2 bases, and 4 bases stayed unmatched. In germline, CDR1 is MNHEY, CDR2 SVGAGI. The CDR3 consists of 15 residues. The CDR3 sequence is CASSRLAGGPYEQYF. CDR3 in DNA: TGTGCCAGCAGCAGACTAGCGGGAGGTCCCTACGAGCAGTACTTC.

The V call is TRBV9, the J call TRBJ2-2; 9 bases are shared with TRBD2. CDR3 length equals 16 residues. V shed 4 bases and J 5 bases; nucleotides not matched to a gene: 9. Germline V CDR1 and CDR2: SGDLS, YYNGEE. The CDR3 nucleotides are TGTGCCAGCAGCCCCCGACTAGCGGCCGCTACCGGGGAGCTGTTTTTT. It yields the protein CASSPRLAAATGELFF. The full variable domain, completed using reference TRBV9 and TRBJ2-2, is DSGVTQTPKHLITATGQRVTLRCSPRSGDLSVYWYQQSLDQGLQFLIQYYNGEERAKGNILERFSAQQFPDLHSELNLSSLELGDSALYFCASSPRLAAATGELFFGEGSRLTVL.

J is TRBJ1-3 and V is TRBV19, with D unclear. Germline CDR1 is LNHDA and CDR2 is SQIVND (reference sequence). The CDR3 spans 14 residues. The V and J ends lost 2 bases and 4 bases respectively, with 9 bases between them. The CDR3 is CASSILGFGNTIYF. In nucleotides, the CDR3 is TGTGCCAGTAGTATACTAGGGTTCGGAAACACCATATATTTT.

The chain combines TRBV5-1 with TRBJ2-5; 12 nucleotides match TRBD1. V lost 7 bases to trimming and J lost 5 bases; unmatched junction nucleotides: 3. The CDR3 consists of 13 residues. Germline lookup yields CDR1 SGHRS and CDR2 YFSETQ. CDR3 loop: CASGTGGRETQYF. DNA of the CDR3: TGCGCCAGCGGGACAGGGGGCAGGGAGACCCAGTACTTC.

This chain links TRBV18 with TRBJ2-7; 7 positions match TRBD1. CDR3 length: 15 amino acids. V was clipped by 6 bases and J by 0 bases; unmatched bases: 8. The V gene's germline CDR1 is KGHSH and CDR2 LQKENI. CDR3 protein: CASSRGTVSSYEQYF. CDR3 sequence (DNA): TGTGCCAGCTCTCGAGGGACAGTAAGCTCCTACGAGCAGTACTTC.

A few counts support this clone. Other DNA sequences within the sample encode an identical CDR3. This sequence joins TRBV29-1 and TRBJ1-5, with TRBD1 as a possible D gene (6 bases). V was trimmed by 0 bases and J by 6 bases, leaving 9 bases between them. This CDR3 comprises 13 residues. Germline CDR1 and CDR2: SQVTM and ANQGSEA. The CDR3 loop is CSVEEGGGQPQHF. In DNA, the CDR3 is TGCAGCGTTGAAGAGGGGGGCGGTCAGCCCCAGCATTTT.

The chain recombines TRBV10-2 with TRBJ2-5, with 11 bases aligning to TRBD2. The CDR3 length is 16 residues. The V gene's germline CDR1 is WSHSY and CDR2 SAAADI. The junction had 7 bases not matched to a gene; V was cut back by 4 bases and J by 3 bases. The CDR3 loop reads CASSVWGLAAEETQYF. The CDR3 nucleotides are TGCGCCAGCAGTGTGTGGGGACTAGCGGCTGAAGAGACCCAGTACTTC.

The V gene is TRBV7-2, the J gene TRBJ2-2; 7 positions match TRBD1. Germline V CDR1 and CDR2: SGHTA, FQGNSA. J was trimmed by 9 bases and V by 3 bases; bases with no gene match: 16. The CDR3 is 17 amino acids. Written as DNA, the CDR3 is TGTGCCAGCAGCTTCCTCGCAGGGACAGACCCACGCCGGGAGCTGTTTTTT. Its protein product is CASSFLAGTDPRRELFF.

The CDR3 here is CASRVFGNQPQHF. In DNA form, the CDR3 reads TGTGCCAGTAGGGTTTTCGGTAATCAGCCCCAGCATTTT. V is TRBV2 and J is TRBJ1-5; no definite D call. CDR1 SNHLY and CDR2 FYNNEI come from the germline V gene. The CDR3 length is 13 residues. V lost 9 bases to trimming and J lost 4 bases, with 13 bases between them.

The chain joins TRBV6-1 to TRBJ2-3, with 13 bases lining up with TRBD2. V lost 3 bases, J lost 2 bases, and 11 bases stayed unmatched. Germline V gene lookup returns CDR1 MNHNS and CDR2 SASEGT. CDR3 length equals 19 residues. The CDR3 nucleotides read TGTGCCAGCAGTGACGAGGGGACTAGCGGGGACCTAAACACAGATACGCAGTATTTT. Protein: CASSDEGTSGDLNTDTQYF.

The V gene is TRBV5-6, the J gene TRBJ2-7; unclear D gene. Trimming shortened V by 4 bases and J by 0 bases, and 5 bases separated the two germline ends. The CDR3 runs to 12 residues. Per germline, CDR1 SGHDT and CDR2 YYEEEE. The CDR3 sequence is CASSRYSYEQYF. In nucleotides, the CDR3 is TGTGCCAGCAGCCGCTACTCCTACGAGCAGTACTTC.

In this sample, this clone turned up once. V gene TRBV12-5 combines with J gene TRBJ1-2, with D uncertain. This CDR3 is 18 amino acids long. The V end was cut by 1 base, the J end by 2 bases, with 20 bases between. From germline, CDR1 is LGHNT and CDR2 FRNRAP. The CDR3 bases are TGTGCTAGTGGTTTGGCCTCCCCCTCCCGATTTAAGAACTATGGCTACACCTTC. Residues: CASGLASPSRFKNYGYTF.

The chain employs TRBV28 and TRBJ1-5, with TRBD1 matching over 7 bases. Germline lookup yields CDR1 MDHEN and CDR2 SYDVKM. V gave up 6 bases and J gave up 4 bases; unmatched junction bases: 9. This CDR3 region has 15 residues. CDR3 sequence: CASSPGDSGNQPQHF. The CDR3 region has the DNA TGTGCCAGCAGCCCCGGGGACAGCGGTAATCAGCCCCAGCATTTT.

This chain connects TRBV2 to TRBJ1-5, with D unclear. The length of the CDR3 is 14 residues. Germline-derived CDR1 and CDR2 are SNHLY and FYNNEI. V dropped 2 bases and J dropped 3 bases, with 8 bases sitting between them. CDR3 region: CASSEQALNQPQHF. The CDR3 coding sequence is TGTGCCAGCAGTGAACAGGCACTCAATCAGCCCCAGCATTTT.

The count of this clone is one. This sequence joins TRBV2 and TRBJ2-2, with 8 bases matching TRBD2. Germline V gene lookup returns CDR1 SNHLY and CDR2 FYNNEI. This CDR3 region has 14 residues. V dropped 8 bases and J dropped 4; count of bases not matched to a gene: 6. The CDR3 reads CASRTGGATGELFF. The DNA for the CDR3 is TGTGCCAGCCGAACCGGGGGGGCCACCGGGGAGCTGTTTTTT.

This chain uses TRBV2 with TRBJ2-2; a weak D match, TRBD1 (6 bases). With 10 bases removed from V and 5 bases from J, the gap between germline ends came to 8 bases. The CDR3 consists of 11 residues. CDR1 SNHLY and CDR2 FYNNEI come from the germline V gene. In DNA form, the CDR3 reads TGTGCCACAACAGGGACCGGGGAGCTGTTTTTT. Protein product: CATTGTGELFF. The full variable domain, its missing parts supplied by reference TRBV2 and TRBJ2-2, is EPEVTQTPSHQVTQMGQEVILRCVPISNHLYFYWYRQILGQKVEFLVSFYNNEISEKSEIFDDQFSVERPDGSNFTLKIRSTKLEDSAMYFCATTGTGELFFGEGSRLTVL.

This chain uses TRBV11-1 with TRBJ2-1, with D possibly being TRBD2 (6 bases). Looked up from germline, CDR1 is SGHAT and CDR2 is FQDESV (reference sequence). V dropped 5 bases and J dropped 7 bases, with 21 bases sitting between them. The CDR3 is 16 residues long. As DNA, the CDR3 is TGTGCCAGCAGCCCTGGGGGGATTTTTATCTCAAATGAGCAGTTCTTC. Amino acid sequence: CASSPGGIFISNEQFF.

This rearrangement joins TRBV13 to TRBJ1-3; TRBD1 agrees at 8 bases. Germline V gene lookup returns CDR1 PRHDT and CDR2 FYEKMQ (reference sequence). J lost 2 bases, V lost 5 bases, and 5 bases had no gene match. The CDR3 totals 15 residues. The CDR3 DNA is TGTGCCAGCAGCACCCGACAGGGGCCTGGAAACACCATATATTTT. It encodes CASSTRQGPGNTIYF.

The V call is TRBV15, the J call TRBJ1-1; D ambiguous. With 5 bases removed from V and 0 bases from J, the gap between germline ends came to 16 bases. Per germline, CDR1 LNHNV and CDR2 YYDKDF (reference sequence). CDR3 length: 16 amino acids. The CDR3 DNA reads as TGTGCCACCAGCCCCCGAGGGTCGCGGATGAACACTGAAGCTTTCTTT. Its protein product is CATSPRGSRMNTEAFF. Based on the CDR3 plus reference TRBV15 and TRBJ1-1, the full variable domain is DAMVIQNPRYQVTQFGKPVTLSCSQTLNHNVMYWYQQKSSQAPKLLFHYYDKDFNNEADTPDNFQSRRPNTSFCFLDIRSPGLGDTAMYLCATSPRGSRMNTEAFFGQGTRLTVV.